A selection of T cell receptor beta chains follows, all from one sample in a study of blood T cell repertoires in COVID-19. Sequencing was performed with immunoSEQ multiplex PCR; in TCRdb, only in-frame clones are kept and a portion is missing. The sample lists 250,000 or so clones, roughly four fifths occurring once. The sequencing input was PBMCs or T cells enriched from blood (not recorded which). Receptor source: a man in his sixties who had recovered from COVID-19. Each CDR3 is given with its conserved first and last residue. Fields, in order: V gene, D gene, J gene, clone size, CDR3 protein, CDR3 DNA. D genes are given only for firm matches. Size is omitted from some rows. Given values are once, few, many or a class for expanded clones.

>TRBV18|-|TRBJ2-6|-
CASSLYDSSGANVLTF
TGTGCCAGCTCCCTATACGACAGCTCTGGGGCCAACGTCCTGACTTTC
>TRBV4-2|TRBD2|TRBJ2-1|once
CASSRLAGGNNEQFF
TGTGCCAGCAGTCGATTAGCGGGGGGGAATAATGAGCAGTTCTTC
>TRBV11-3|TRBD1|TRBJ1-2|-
CASSRRGQGYGYTF
TGTGCCAGCAGCCGAAGGGGACAGGGCTATGGCTACACCTTC
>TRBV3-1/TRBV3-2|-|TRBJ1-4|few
CASSQDPSQEAEKLFF
TGTGCCAGCAGCCAAGATCCCTCGCAGGAAGCTGAAAAACTGTTTTTT
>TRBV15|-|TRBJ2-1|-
CATSTFSQGTQFF
TGTGCCACCAGCACCTTCTCACAGGGAACGCAGTTCTTC
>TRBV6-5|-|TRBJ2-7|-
CASSYSILDSYEQYF
TGTGCCAGCAGTTACTCGATTCTAGACTCCTACGAGCAGTACTTC
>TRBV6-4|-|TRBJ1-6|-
CASSSDSRSPLHF
TGTGCCAGCAGTTCCGACAGTCGCTCACCCCTCCACTTT
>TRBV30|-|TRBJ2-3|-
CAWSGSRGADTQYF
TGTGCCTGGAGTGGGTCCCGGGGGGCGGATACGCAGTATTTT
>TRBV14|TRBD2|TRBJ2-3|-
CASSTAGVQGYTQYF
TGTGCCAGCAGTACCGCGGGGGTTCAGGGTTATACGCAGTATTTT
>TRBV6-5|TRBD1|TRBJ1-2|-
CASRPGQGTYGYTF
TGTGCCAGCAGACCGGGACAGGGGACCTATGGCTACACCTTC
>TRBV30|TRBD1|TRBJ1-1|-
CAWRRDRGFTEAFF
TGTGCCTGGCGAAGGGACAGGGGGTTCACTGAAGCTTTCTTT
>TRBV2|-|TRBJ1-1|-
CASINREGGTEAFF
TGTGCCAGCATAAACAGGGAAGGAGGCACTGAAGCTTTCTTT
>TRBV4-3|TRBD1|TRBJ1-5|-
CASSQETGPQPQHF
TGCGCCAGCAGCCAAGAGACAGGGCCTCAGCCCCAGCATTTT
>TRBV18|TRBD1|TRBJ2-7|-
CASSLAPGQTYEQYF
TGTGCCAGCTCACTTGCGCCGGGACAGACCTACGAGCAGTACTTC
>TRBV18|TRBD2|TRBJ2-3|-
CASSQPGLAGTGTDTQYF
TGTGCCAGCTCACAACCGGGACTAGCGGGGACGGGCACAGATACGCAGTATTTT